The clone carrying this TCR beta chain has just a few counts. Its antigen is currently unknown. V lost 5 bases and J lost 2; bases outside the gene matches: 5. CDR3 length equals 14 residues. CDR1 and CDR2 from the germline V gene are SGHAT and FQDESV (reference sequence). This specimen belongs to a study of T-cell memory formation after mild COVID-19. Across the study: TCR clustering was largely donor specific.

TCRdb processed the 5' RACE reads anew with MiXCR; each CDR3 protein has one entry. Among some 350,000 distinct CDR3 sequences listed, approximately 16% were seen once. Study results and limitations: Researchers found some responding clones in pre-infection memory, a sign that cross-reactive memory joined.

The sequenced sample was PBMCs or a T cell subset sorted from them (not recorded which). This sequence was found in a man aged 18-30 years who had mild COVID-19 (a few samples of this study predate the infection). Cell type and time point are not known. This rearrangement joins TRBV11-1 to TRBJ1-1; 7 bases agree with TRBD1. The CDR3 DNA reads TGTGCCAGCAGCCCACAGGGGACTAACACTGAAGCTTTCTTT. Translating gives CASSPQGTNTEAFF.